The next 26 T cell receptor beta chains were all read from a single sample in a study of Ad26.COV2.S vaccination and SARS-CoV-2 variants. Clones were sequenced by immunoSEQ multiplex PCR, and TCRdb holds only the in-frame ones, with some missing. The profile covers around 170,000 clones, with approximately 90% appearing a single time and under 7.5% taken by the ten largest. Material: peripheral blood, obtained after recovery from COVID-19. These receptors were collected from a human donor who had recovered from COVID-19.

The V and J genes are TRBV7-9 and TRBJ2-1; 11 bases align to TRBD2. The CDR3 is 17 amino acids. The V and J ends lost 5 bases and 8 bases, in that order; junction bases with no gene match: 14. CDR1 SEHNR and CDR2 FQNEAQ come from the germline V gene (reference sequence). The chain's CDR3 is CASSPPIAGGGRDEQFF. DNA for the CDR3: TGTGCCAGCAGCCCCCCCATAGCGGGAGGGGGTAGGGATGAGCAGTTCTTC.

The chain is built from TRBV11-2 and TRBJ2-5, with no clear D. The V end lost 5 bases, the J end lost 9 bases, and 16 bases lay between the germline ends. The germline CDR1 and CDR2 sequences are SGHAT and FQNNGV. The CDR3 contains 13 residues. CDR3 DNA sequence: TGTGCCAGCAGCCTTACCCCTTTAATGGCCCAGTACTTC. This translates into CASSLTPLMAQYF.

The rearrangement joins TRBV25-1 to TRBJ1-4; 7 bases line up with TRBD1. Losses at the gene ends were 4 bases for V and 4 bases for J; bases not matched to a gene: 3. Per germline, CDR1 MGHDK and CDR2 SYGVNS. The CDR3 is 14 residues long. The CDR3 coding sequence is TGTGCCAGCAGTGGGGACAGCAATAATGAAAAACTGTTTTTT. Translating it yields CASSGDSNNEKLFF.

The V and J genes are TRBV5-1 and TRBJ1-4; unclear D gene. The CDR3 runs 12 residues. Germline lookup yields CDR1 SGHRS and CDR2 YFSETQ. Between the trimmed V and J ends, which lost 5 bases and 2 bases, there was a span of 4 bases. The CDR3, as DNA: TGCGCCAGCAGGGACACTAATGAAAAACTGTTTTTT. It translates to CASRDTNEKLFF.

The rearrangement joins TRBV19 to TRBJ2-1; D not certain. V was shortened by 7 bases and J by 5 bases, with 15 bases between the two germline ends. CDR3 length: 14 residues. Per the germline V gene, CDR1 is LNHDA and CDR2 is SQIVND (reference sequence). The CDR3 coding sequence is TGTGCCAGTACCCCGGATCTAAGCCACAATGAGCAGTTCTTC. This encodes CASTPDLSHNEQFF.

The rearrangement links TRBV10-3 to TRBJ1-5; no clear D gene. V lost 3 bases, J lost 4 bases, and 4 bases lay in between. The CDR3 consists of 12 residues. Germline CDR1 reads ENHRY; CDR2 reads SYGVKD. The CDR3 spells CAISELNQPQHF. CDR3 nucleotides: TGTGCCATCAGTGAACTAAATCAGCCCCAGCATTTT.

J is TRBJ2-2 and V is TRBV27, with TRBD2 identical over 8 bases. This CDR3 region has 15 residues. After removal of 2 bases from V and 4 bases from J, the junction contained 3 bases not matched to a gene. Germline assignment: CDR1 MNHEY and CDR2 SMNVEV (reference sequence). Written as DNA, the CDR3 is TGTGCCAGCAGTTTAGGGACTAGTGGCACCGGGGAGCTGTTTTTT. Protein product: CASSLGTSGTGELFF.

The chain links TRBV6-5 to TRBJ2-1; 11 nucleotides agree with TRBD2. The J segment lost 8 bases and the V segment lost 4 bases, leaving 7 bases of the junction unmatched. The germline gives CDR1 MNHEY, CDR2 SVGAGI. This CDR3 contains 15 residues. The CDR3 DNA reads as TGTGCCAGCAGTTCGCGACTAGCGGGATCGGATGAGCAGTTCTTC. Protein: CASSSRLAGSDEQFF.

This chain uses TRBV30 with TRBJ1-4, with 7 nucleotides matching TRBD1. Germline CDR1 and CDR2: GTSNPN and SVGIG (reference sequence). This CDR3 spans 14 amino acids. V lost 0 bases and J lost 4; bases outside the gene matches: 2. Written as DNA, the CDR3 is TGTGCCTGGAGTGTGGGGACAGTTAATGAAAAACTGTTTTTT. Amino acids: CAWSVGTVNEKLFF.

The chain carries TRBV4-1 and TRBJ2-7; 13 nucleotides align to TRBD2. The germline gives CDR1 MGHRA, CDR2 YSYEKL. The V gene end was trimmed by 9 bases and the J gene end by 9 bases; junction bases not matched to a gene: 20. The length of the CDR3 is 17 residues. CDR3 region: CASRGTSGTAVPGLQYF. The CDR3 DNA reads TGCGCCAGTAGAGGGACTAGCGGGACGGCAGTACCAGGCTTGCAGTACTTC.

The CDR3, as DNA: TGTGCCAGCAGTGAATCTAGGCAGGGGGCCCTTTATCAGCCCCAGCATTTT. Its translation: CASSESRQGALYQPQHF. The genes are TRBV6-4 and TRBJ1-5; 8 bases agree with TRBD1. V lost 3 bases and J lost 5; bases outside the gene matches: 12. There are 17 residues in the CDR3. Germline CDR1 and CDR2: MRHNA and SNTAGT.

This rearrangement joins TRBV5-1 to TRBJ1-5, with TRBD1 matching over 8 bases. With V trimmed by 5 bases and J by 6 bases, 7 bases remained unmatched. The CDR3 runs 14 residues. CDR1 SGHRS and CDR2 YFSETQ come from the germline V gene. The CDR3 spells CASSPDRASQPQHF. The CDR3 nucleotides are TGCGCCAGCAGTCCGGACAGGGCGAGTCAGCCCCAGCATTTT.

The chain is built from TRBV11-2 and TRBJ1-1, with D maybe TRBD1 (6 bases). The germline gives CDR1 SGHAT, CDR2 FQNNGV. The CDR3 contains 14 residues. Trimming took off 7 bases at V and 3 bases at J, with 15 bases between the two ends. CDR3 DNA sequence: TGTGCCAGCACCCTGGACAGACTTTACACTGAAGCTTTCTTT. Its translation: CASTLDRLYTEAFF.

The rearrangement joins TRBV28 to TRBJ2-5; TRBD2 might be the D (5 bases). Trimming took off 1 base at V and 4 bases at J, with 10 bases between the two ends. The CDR3 totals 14 residues. Germline lookup yields CDR1 MDHEN and CDR2 SYDVKM. For the CDR3, the DNA is TGTGCCAGCAGTTTATCGTACCGGGGAGAGACCCAGTACTTC. Translated: CASSLSYRGETQYF.

V gene TRBV7-3 combines with J gene TRBJ2-7; 10 positions agree with TRBD1. This CDR3 has 15 residues. Germline V gives CDR1 SGHTA, CDR2 FQGTGA. V gave up 4 bases and J gave up 0 bases; unmatched junction bases: 3. In nucleotides, the CDR3 is TGTGCCAGCAGCTACGGGACAGGGGCCTCCTACGAGCAGTACTTC. This encodes CASSYGTGASYEQYF. Based on the CDR3 plus reference TRBV7-3 and TRBJ2-7, the full variable domain is GAGVSQTPSNKVTEKGKYVELRCDPISGHTALYWYRQSLGQGPEFLIYFQGTGAADDSGLPNDRFFAVRPEGSVSTLKIQRTERGDSAVYLCASSYGTGASYEQYFGPGTRLTVT.

The gene calls are TRBV6-1 and TRBJ1-1, with no clear D. There are 12 residues in the CDR3. Germline V CDR1 and CDR2: MNHNS, SASEGT. V was shortened by 2 bases and J by 11 bases, with 12 bases between the two germline ends. The CDR3 region is CASSENRERAFF. CDR3 bases: TGTGCCAGCAGTGAAAATAGGGAGAGGGCTTTCTTT.

This clone was found once. The rearrangement links TRBV15 to TRBJ2-5; possibly TRBD2 for D (5 bases). This CDR3 comprises 14 residues. V dropped 5 bases and J dropped 5 bases, with 15 bases sitting between them. Germline V gene lookup returns CDR1 LNHNV and CDR2 YYDKDF (reference sequence). CDR3 residues: CATSPGLARETQYF. The CDR3 coding sequence is TGTGCCACCAGCCCGGGATTAGCAAGGGAGACCCAGTACTTC.

The chain employs TRBV19 and TRBJ2-3; 9 bases map to TRBD1. CDR3 length equals 15 residues. Germline V gives CDR1 LNHDA, CDR2 SQIVND (reference sequence). Trimming at V came to 4 bases and at J to 8 bases, leaving 10 bases not matched to a gene. This chain's CDR3 is CASSRGQGYRGTQYF. The CDR3 nucleotides read TGTGCCAGTAGTAGAGGACAGGGGTACAGGGGTACGCAGTATTTT.

The chain recombines TRBV6-2 or TRBV6-3 with TRBJ2-1; D possibly corresponds to TRBD2 (6 bases). CDR3 length equals 15 residues. V lost 0 bases, J lost 8 bases, and 14 bases lay in between. Germline CDR1 and CDR2: MNHEY and SVGEGT. DNA for the CDR3: TGTGCCAGCAGTTACTCAGTGGGCCTAGCGTATGAGCAGTTCTTC. This encodes CASSYSVGLAYEQFF.

J is TRBJ2-5 and V is TRBV11-1; no definite D call. Germline-derived CDR1 and CDR2 are SGHAT and FQDESV (reference sequence). The CDR3 consists of 12 residues. Trimming shortened V by 3 bases and J by 5 bases, and 7 bases separated the two germline ends. This CDR3 is CASSFLRETQYF. DNA of the CDR3: TGTGCCAGCAGCTTTTTAAGGGAGACCCAGTACTTC.

The V call is TRBV18, the J call TRBJ2-5; perhaps TRBD1 as D (6 bases). Germline V lookup: CDR1 KGHSH, CDR2 LQKENI. This CDR3 contains 13 residues. The V gene lost 6 bases and the J gene lost 7 bases, with 15 bases spanning the gap. The CDR3 bases are TGTGCCAGCTCTCAAAAGGGGGTACGGACCCAGTACTTC. This encodes CASSQKGVRTQYF.

This clone has more than one count but fewer than ten. The rearrangement uses TRBV7-2 and TRBJ1-5; D might be TRBD1 (5 bases). V lost 3 bases and J 6 bases, leaving 18 bases between the germline ends. The CDR3 loop spans 16 amino acids. Germline values: CDR1 SGHTA, CDR2 FQGNSA. CDR3 bases: TGTGCCAGCAGCTTGGGGCAGGGTTCCGGGGGTCAGCCCCAGCATTTT. Translation: CASSLGQGSGGQPQHF.

The V call is TRBV30, the J call TRBJ2-5; 13 nucleotides match TRBD2. The junction had 0 bases not matched to a gene; V was cut back by 0 bases and J by 5 bases. CDR1 is GTSNPN, CDR2 SVGIG, per germline (reference sequence). The CDR3 has 14 amino acids. For the CDR3, the DNA is TGTGCCTGGAGTGTACTAGCGGGGGGGGAGACCCAGTACTTC. As protein: CAWSVLAGGETQYF.

This clone was found once. This chain links TRBV19 with TRBJ1-2; no clear D gene. Germline V lookup: CDR1 LNHDA, CDR2 SQIVND (reference sequence). This CDR3 has 12 residues. V was pared by 7 bases and J by 4 bases, with 10 bases between. The CDR3 DNA reads TGTGCCAGTATCGGGGAATTCTATGGCTACACCTTC. Translation gives CASIGEFYGYTF.

V gene TRBV11-2 combines with J gene TRBJ1-2; 8 positions match TRBD1. J gave up 6 bases and V 3 bases, and 6 bases lay outside the gene matches. The germline V gene encodes CDR1 SGHAT and CDR2 FQNNGV. The CDR3 covers 14 residues. In DNA, the CDR3 is TGTGCCAGCAGCTTCAACGCAGGGGGCCATGGCTACACCTTC. It yields the protein CASSFNAGGHGYTF.

This chain links TRBV20-1 with TRBJ2-7; tentative D call: TRBD2 (5 bases). From germline, CDR1 is DFQATT and CDR2 SNEGSKA (reference sequence). This CDR3 comprises 12 residues. Deletions cut 3 bases from V and 6 bases from J, with 12 bases between. CDR3 in amino acids: CSASKSSIEQYF. CDR3 nucleotides: TGCAGTGCTAGTAAATCTAGCATCGAGCAGTACTTC.